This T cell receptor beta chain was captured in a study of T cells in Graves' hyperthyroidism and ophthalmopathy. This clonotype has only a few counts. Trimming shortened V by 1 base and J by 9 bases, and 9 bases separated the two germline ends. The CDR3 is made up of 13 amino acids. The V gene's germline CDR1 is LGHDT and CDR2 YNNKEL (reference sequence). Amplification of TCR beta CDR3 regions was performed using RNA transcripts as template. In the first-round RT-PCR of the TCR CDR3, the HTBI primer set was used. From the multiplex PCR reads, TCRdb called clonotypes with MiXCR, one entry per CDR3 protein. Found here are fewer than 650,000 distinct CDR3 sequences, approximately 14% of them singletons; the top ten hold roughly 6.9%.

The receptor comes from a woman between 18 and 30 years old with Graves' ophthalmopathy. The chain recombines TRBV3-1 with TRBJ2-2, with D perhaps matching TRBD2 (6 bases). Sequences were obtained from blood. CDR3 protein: CASSQAGLRELFF. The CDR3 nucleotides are TGTGCCAGCAGCCAAGCGGGACTCCGGGAGCTGTTTTTT. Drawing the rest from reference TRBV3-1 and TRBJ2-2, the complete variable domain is DTAVSQTPKYLVTQMGNDKSIKCEQNLGHDTMYWYKQDSKKFLKIMFSYNNKELIINETVPNRFSPKSPDKAHLNLHINSLELGDSAVYFCASSQAGLRELFFGEGSRLTVL.